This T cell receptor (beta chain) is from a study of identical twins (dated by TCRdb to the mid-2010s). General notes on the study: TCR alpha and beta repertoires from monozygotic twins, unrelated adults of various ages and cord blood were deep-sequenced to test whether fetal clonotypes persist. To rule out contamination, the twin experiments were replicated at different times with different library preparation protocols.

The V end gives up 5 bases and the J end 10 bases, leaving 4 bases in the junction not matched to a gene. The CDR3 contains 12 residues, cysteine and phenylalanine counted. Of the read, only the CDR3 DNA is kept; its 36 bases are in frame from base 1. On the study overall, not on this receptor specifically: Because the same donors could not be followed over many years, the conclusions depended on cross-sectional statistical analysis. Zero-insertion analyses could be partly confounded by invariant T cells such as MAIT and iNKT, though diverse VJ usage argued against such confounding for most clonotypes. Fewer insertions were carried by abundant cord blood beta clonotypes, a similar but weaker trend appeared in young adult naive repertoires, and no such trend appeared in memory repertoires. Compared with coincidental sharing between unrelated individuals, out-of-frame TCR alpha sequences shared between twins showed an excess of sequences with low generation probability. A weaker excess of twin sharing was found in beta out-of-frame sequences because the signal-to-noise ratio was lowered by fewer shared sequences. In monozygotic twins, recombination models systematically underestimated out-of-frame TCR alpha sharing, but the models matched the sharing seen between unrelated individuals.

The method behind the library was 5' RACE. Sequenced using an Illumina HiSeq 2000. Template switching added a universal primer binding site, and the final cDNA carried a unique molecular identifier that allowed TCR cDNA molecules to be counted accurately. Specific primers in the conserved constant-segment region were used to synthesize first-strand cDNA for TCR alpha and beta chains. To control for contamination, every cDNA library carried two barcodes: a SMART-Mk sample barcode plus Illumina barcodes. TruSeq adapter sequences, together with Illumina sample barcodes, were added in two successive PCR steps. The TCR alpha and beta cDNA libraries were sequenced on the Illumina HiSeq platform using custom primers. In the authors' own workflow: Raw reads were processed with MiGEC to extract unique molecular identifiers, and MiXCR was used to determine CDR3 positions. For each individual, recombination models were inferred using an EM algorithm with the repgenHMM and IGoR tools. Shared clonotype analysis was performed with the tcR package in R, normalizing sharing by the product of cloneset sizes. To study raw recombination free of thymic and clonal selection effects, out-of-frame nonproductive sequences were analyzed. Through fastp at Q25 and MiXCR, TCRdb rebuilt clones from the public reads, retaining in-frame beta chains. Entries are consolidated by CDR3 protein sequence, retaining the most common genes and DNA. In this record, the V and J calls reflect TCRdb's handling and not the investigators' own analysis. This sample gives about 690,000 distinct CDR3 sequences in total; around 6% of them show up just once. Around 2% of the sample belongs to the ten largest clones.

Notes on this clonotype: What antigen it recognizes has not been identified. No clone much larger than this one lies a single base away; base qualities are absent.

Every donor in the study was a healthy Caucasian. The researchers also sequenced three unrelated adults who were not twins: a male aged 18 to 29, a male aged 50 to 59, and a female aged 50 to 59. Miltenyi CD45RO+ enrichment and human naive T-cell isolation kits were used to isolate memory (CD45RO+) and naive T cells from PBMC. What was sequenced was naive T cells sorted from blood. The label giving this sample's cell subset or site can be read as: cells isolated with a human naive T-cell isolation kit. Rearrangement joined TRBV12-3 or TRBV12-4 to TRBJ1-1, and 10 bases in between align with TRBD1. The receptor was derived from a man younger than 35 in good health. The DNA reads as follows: TGTGCCAGCAGTCCCGGACAGGGGGGAGCTTTCTTT. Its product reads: CASSPGQGGAFF.